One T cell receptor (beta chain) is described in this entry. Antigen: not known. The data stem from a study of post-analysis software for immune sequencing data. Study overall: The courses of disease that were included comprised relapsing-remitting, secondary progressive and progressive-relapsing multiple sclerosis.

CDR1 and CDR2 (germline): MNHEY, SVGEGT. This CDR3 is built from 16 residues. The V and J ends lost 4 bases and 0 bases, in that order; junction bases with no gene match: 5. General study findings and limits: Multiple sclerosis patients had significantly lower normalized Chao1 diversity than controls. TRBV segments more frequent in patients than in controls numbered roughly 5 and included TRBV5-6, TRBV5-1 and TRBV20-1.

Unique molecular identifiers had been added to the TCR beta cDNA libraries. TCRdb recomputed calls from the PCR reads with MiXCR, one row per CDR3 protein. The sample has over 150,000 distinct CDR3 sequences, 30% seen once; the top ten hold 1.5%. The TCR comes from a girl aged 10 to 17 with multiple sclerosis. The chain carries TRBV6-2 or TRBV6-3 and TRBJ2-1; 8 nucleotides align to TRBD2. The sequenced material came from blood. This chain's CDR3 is CASSLGAGASYNEQFF. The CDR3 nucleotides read TGTGCCAGCAGTTTAGGAGCGGGGGCCTCCTACAATGAGCAGTTCTTC.